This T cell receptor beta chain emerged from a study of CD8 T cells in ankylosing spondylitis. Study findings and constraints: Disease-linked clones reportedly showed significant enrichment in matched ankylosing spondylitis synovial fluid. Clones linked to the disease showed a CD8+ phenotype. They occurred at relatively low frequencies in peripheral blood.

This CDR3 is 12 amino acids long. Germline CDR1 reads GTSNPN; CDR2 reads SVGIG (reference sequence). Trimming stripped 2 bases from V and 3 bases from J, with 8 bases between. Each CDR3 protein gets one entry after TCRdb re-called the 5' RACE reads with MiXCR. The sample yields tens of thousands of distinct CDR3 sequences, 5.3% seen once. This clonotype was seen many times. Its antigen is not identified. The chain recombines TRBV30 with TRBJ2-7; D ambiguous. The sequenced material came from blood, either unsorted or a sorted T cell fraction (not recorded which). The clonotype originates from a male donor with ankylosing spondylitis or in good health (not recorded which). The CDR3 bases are TGTGCCTGGAGTCGTGTGGACTACGAGCAGTACTTC. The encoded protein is CAWSRVDYEQYF.